The entry below gives a single TCR beta chain sequence along with its context. Its antigen is as yet unknown. These data belong to a study of PD-1 blockade in classical Hodgkin lymphoma. General study results and limits: Newly diagnosed patients reportedly trailed healthy donors in baseline TCR diversity. With CD4+ cells, TCR diversity rose significantly by C4D1, but not with CD8+ cells.

The time point is: cycle 4 day 1 (C4D1), after five to seven weeks of nivolumab. Relapse was seen in all patients after autologous stem cell transplantation, and brentuximab vedotin exposure was variable. The germline V gene encodes CDR1 DFQATT and CDR2 SNEGSKA (reference sequence). The CDR3 sequence is 10 residues long. Trimming pared 3 bases from V and 7 bases from J, leaving 7 bases between. Only in-frame clones appear in the TCRdb table, and some are missing; sequencing was by immunoSEQ multiplex PCR. The repertoire holds 30,000 or so clones, with 80% as singletons. This chain uses TRBV20-1 with TRBJ2-7, with a possible D match to TRBD2 (5 bases). The starting material was peripheral blood mononuclear cells (PBMCs), obtained before the fourth cycle of nivolumab. The sequence derives from a human donor with classical Hodgkin lymphoma. The CDR3 reads CSASGGEQYF. CDR3 in DNA: TGCAGTGCTAGTGGCGGGGAGCAGTACTTC.